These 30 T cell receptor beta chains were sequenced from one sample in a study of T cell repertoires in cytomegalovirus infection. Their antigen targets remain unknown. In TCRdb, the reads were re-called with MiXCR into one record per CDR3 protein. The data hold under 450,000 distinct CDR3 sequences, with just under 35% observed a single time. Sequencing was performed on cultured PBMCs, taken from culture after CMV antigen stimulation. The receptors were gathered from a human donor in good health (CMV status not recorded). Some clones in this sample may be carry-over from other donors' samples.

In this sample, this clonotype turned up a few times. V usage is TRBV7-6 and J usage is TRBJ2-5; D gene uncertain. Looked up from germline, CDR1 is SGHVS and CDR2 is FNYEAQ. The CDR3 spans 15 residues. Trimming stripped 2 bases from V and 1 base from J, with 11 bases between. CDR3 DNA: TGTGCCAGCAGCTTAAGGAGTCACCGCCAAGAGACCCAGTACTTC. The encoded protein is CASSLRSHRQETQYF.

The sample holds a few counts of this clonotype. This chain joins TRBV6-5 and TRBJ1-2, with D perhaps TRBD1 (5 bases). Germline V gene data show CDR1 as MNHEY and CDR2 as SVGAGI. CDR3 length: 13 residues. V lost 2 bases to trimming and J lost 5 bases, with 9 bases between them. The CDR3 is CASSYVRGYGYTF. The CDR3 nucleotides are TGTGCCAGCAGTTACGTACGGGGGTATGGCTACACCTTC.

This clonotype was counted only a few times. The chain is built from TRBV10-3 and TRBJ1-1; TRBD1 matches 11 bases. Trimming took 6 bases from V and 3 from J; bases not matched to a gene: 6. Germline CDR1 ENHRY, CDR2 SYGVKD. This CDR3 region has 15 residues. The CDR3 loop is CAIRDRGRGDTEAFF. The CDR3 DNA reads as TGTGCCATCAGGGACAGGGGGCGCGGGGACACTGAAGCTTTCTTT.

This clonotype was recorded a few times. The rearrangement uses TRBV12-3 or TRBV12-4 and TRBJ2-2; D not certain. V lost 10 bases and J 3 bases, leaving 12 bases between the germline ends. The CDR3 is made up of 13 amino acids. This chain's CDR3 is CATTPIDTGELFF. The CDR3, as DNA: TGTGCCACCACCCCGATTGACACCGGGGAGCTGTTTTTT.

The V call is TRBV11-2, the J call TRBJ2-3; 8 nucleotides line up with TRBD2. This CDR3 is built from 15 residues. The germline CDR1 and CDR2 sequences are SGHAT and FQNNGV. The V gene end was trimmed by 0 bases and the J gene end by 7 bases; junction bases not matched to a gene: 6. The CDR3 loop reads CASSLDRGLAHTQYF. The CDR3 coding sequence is TGTGCCAGCAGCTTAGATCGCGGACTAGCTCATACGCAGTATTTT.

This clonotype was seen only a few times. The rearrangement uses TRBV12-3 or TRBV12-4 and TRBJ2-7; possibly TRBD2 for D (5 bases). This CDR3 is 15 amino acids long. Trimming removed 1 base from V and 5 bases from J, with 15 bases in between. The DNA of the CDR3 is TGTGCCAGCAGTTTAGGAGGGAATGGCCCCGACGAGCAGTACTTC. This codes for CASSLGGNGPDEQYF.

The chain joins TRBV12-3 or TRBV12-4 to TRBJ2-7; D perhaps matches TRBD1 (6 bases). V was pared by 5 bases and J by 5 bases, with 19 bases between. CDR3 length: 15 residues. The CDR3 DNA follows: TGTGCCAGCAGTAATAGACAGGTAGGGTTCGACGAGCAGTACTTC. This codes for CASSNRQVGFDEQYF.

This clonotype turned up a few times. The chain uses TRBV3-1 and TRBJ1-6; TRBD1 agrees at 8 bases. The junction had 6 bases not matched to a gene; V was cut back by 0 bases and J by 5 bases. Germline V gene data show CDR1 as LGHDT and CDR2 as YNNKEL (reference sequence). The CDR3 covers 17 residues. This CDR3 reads CASSQDHGTGNNSPLHF. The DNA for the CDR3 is TGTGCCAGCAGCCAAGATCATGGGACAGGAAATAATTCACCCCTCCACTTT.

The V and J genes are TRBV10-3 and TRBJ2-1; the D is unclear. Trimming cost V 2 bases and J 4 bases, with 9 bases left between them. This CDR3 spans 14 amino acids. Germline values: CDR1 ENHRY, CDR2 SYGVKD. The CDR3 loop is CAISERVSYNEQFF. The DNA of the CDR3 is TGTGCCATCAGTGAGCGGGTCTCATACAATGAGCAGTTCTTC.

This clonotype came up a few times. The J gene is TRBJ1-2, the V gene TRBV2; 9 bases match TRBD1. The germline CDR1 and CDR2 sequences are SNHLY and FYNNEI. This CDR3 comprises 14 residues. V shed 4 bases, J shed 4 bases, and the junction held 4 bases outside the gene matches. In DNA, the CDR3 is TGTGCCAGCAGTGCGGGACAGGGAAGCTATGGCTACACCTTC. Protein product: CASSAGQGSYGYTF.

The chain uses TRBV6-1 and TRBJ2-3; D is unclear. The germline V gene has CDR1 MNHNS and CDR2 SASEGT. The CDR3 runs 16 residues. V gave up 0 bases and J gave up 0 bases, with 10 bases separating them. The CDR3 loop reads CASSEARRPSTDTQYF. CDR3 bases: TGTGCCAGCAGTGAAGCGCGGCGGCCTAGCACAGATACGCAGTATTTT.

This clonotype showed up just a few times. Written as DNA, the CDR3 is TGTGCCAGCAGAATGAGGCTAGCGGGATTGGATACGCAGTATTTT. It yields the protein CASRMRLAGLDTQYF. V usage is TRBV7-2 and J usage is TRBJ2-3, with 9 bases lining up with TRBD2. The germline V gene encodes CDR1 SGHTA and CDR2 FQGNSA. The ends lost 6 bases at V and 6 bases at J; junction bases unmatched: 10. There are 15 residues in the CDR3.

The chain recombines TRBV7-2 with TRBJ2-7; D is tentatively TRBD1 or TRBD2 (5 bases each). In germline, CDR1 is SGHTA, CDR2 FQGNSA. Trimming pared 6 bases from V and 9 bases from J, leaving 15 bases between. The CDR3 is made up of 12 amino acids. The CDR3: CASSYNRGMQYV. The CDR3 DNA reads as TGTGCCAGCAGTTATAACCGGGGCATGCAGTACGTC.

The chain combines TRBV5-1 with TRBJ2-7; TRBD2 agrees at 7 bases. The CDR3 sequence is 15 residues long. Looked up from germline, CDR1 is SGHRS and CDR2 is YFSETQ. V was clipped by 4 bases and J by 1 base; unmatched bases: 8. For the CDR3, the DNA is TGCGCCAGCAGCGCCGGGACTACTGCATCCTACGAGCAGTACTTC. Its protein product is CASSAGTTASYEQYF. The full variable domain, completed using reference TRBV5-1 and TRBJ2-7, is KAGVTQTPRYLIKTRGQQVTLSCSPISGHRSVSWYQQTPGQGLQFLFEYFSETQRNKGNFPGRFSGRQFSNSRSEMNVSTLELGDSALYLCASSAGTTASYEQYFGPGTRLTVT.

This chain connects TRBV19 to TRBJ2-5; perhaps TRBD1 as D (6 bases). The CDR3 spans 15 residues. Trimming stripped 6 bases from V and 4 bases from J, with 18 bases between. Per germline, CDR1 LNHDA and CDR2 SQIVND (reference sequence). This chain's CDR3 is CASSPKGDRRETQYF. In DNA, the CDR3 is TGTGCCAGTAGCCCAAAGGGGGATCGACGAGAGACCCAGTACTTC.

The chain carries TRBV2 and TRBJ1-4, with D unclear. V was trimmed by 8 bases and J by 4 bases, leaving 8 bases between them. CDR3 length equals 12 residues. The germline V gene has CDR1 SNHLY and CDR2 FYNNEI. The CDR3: CASGRINEKLFF. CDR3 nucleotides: TGTGCCAGCGGGCGGATTAATGAAAAACTGTTTTTT.

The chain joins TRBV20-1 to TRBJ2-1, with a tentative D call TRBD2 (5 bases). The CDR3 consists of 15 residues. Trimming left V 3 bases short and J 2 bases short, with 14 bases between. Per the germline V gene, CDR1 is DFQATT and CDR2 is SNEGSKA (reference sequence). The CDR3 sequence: CSARVSERPYNEQFF. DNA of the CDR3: TGCAGTGCTAGGGTTAGCGAGAGACCCTACAATGAGCAGTTCTTC.

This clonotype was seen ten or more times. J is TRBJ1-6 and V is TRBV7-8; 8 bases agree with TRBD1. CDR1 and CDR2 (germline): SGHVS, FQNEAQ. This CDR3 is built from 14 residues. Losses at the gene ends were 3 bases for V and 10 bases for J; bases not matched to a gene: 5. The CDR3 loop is CASSLGTGTSPLHF. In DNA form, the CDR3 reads TGTGCCAGCAGCTTGGGGACAGGAACCTCACCCCTCCACTTT.

CDR3 protein: CASRTTGSSYEQYV. CDR3 in DNA: TGTGCCAGCAGGACGACAGGGAGCTCCTACGAGCAGTACGTC. V gene TRBV6-5 combines with J gene TRBJ2-7; TRBD1 matches at 7 bases. Germline V lookup: CDR1 MNHEY, CDR2 SVGAGI. V trimming: 6 bases; J trimming: 0 bases; junction bases outside the gene matches: 5. The CDR3 has 14 amino acids.

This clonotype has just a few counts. This CDR3 reads CASSLDPGTLTNTGELFF. CDR3 DNA sequence: TGCGCCAGCAGCTTGGACCCCGGGACACTTACGAACACCGGGGAGCTGTTTTTT. This rearrangement joins TRBV5-1 to TRBJ2-2, with a possible D match to TRBD1 (6 bases). The CDR3 length is 18 residues. Per germline, CDR1 SGHRS and CDR2 YFSETQ. Trimming removed 0 bases at V and 0 bases at J, with 15 bases between.

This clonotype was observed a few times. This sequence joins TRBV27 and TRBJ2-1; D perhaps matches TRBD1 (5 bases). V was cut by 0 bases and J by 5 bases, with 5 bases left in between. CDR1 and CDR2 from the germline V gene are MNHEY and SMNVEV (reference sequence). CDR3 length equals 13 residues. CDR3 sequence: CASSLSQDNEQFF. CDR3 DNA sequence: TGTGCCAGCAGTTTATCACAGGACAATGAGCAGTTCTTC.

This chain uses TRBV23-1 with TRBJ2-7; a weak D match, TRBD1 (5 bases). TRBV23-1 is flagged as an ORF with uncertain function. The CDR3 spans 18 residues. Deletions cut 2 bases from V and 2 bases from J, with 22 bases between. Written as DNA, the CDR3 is TGCGCCAGCAGTCAAGAGCAGAAACGGCCAGGGCTAACCTACGAGCAGTACGTC. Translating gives CASSQEQKRPGLTYEQYV.

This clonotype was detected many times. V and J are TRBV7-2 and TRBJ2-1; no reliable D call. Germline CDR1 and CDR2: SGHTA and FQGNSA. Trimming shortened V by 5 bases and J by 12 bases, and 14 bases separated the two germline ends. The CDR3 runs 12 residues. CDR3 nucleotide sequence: TGTGCCAGCAGCCCCAGTAAGGGTAGGCAGTTCTTC. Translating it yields CASSPSKGRQFF. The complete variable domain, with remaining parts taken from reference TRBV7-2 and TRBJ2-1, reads GAGVSQSPSNKVTEKGKDVELRCDPISGHTALYWYRQSLGQGLEFLIYFQGNSAPDKSGLPSDRFSAERTGGSVSTLTIQRTQQEDSAVYLCASSPSKGRQFFGPGTRLTVL.

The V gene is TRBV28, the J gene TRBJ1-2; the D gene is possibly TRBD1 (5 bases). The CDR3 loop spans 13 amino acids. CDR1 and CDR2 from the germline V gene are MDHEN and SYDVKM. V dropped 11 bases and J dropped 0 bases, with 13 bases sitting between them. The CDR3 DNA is TGTGCCCACGAAGACAGTCCTAACTATGGCTACACCTTC. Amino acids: CAHEDSPNYGYTF.

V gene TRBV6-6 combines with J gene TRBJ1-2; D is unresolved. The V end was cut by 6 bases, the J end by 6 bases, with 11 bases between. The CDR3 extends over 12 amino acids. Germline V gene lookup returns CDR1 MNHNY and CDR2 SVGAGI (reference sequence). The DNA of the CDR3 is TGTGCCAGCAGGATCATGGGGAATGGCTACACCTTC. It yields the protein CASRIMGNGYTF.

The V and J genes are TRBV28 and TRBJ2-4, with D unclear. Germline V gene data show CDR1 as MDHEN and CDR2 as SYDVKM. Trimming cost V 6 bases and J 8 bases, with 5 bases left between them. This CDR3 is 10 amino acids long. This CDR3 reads CASSLDIQYF. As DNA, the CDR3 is TGTGCCAGCAGCCTTGACATTCAGTACTTC.

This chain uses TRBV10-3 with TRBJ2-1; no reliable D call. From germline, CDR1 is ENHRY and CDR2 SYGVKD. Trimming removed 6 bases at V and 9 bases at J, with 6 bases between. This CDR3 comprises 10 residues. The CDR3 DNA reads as TGTGCCATCAGGAAAACTGAGCAGTTCTTC. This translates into CAIRKTEQFF.

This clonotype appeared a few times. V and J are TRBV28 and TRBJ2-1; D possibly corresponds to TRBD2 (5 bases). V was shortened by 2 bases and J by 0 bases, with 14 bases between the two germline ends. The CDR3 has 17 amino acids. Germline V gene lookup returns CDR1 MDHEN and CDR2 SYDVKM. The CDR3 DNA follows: TGTGCCAGCAGTTTAACGAAGGCGGGCCGCTCCTACAATGAGCAGTTCTTC. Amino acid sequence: CASSLTKAGRSYNEQFF.

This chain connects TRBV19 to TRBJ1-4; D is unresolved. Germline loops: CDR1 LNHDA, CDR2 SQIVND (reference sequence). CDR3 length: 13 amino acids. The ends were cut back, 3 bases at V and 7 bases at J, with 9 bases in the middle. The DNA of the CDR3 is TGTGCCAGTAGTATGGGATTTGGTGAAAAACTGTTTTTT. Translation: CASSMGFGEKLFF.

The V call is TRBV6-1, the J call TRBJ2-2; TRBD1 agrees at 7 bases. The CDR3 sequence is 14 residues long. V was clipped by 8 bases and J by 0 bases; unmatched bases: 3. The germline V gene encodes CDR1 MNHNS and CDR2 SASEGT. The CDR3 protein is CASPGGSNTGELFF. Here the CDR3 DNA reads TGTGCCAGCCCAGGGGGATCGAACACCGGGGAGCTGTTTTTT.